These T cell receptor beta chains were read from a single sample in a study of T cells in Graves' hyperthyroidism and ophthalmopathy. TCRdb reprocessed the multiplex PCR reads with MiXCR, giving one entry per CDR3 protein. The sample includes 300,000 to 450,000 distinct CDR3 sequences, approximately 15% of them seen just once. Sequenced sample: blood. These receptor sequences come from a woman aged 55-69 years with Graves' hyperthyroidism. Each CDR3 is given with its conserved first and last residue. The order of the fields is J gene, V gene, D gene, clone size, CDR3 DNA, CDR3 protein. A D gene is named only where the DNA matches it firmly. Rows may omit the clone size; those that give it use once, few, many or a size class.

>TRBJ2-1|TRBV11-2|TRBD2|many
TGTGCCAGCAGCTCCATTAGCGGGACCTACAATGAGCAGTTCTTC
CASSSISGTYNEQFF
>TRBJ1-1|TRBV7-8|TRBD1|many
TGTGCCAGCAGCCCCCGGACAGGGGGCGTGGGCACTGAAGCTTTCTTT
CASSPRTGGVGTEAFF
>TRBJ2-3|TRBV7-9|.|few
TGTGCCTGCGATGGGGAAACGCAGTATTTT
CACDGETQYF
>TRBJ1-1|TRBV7-9|TRBD1|many
TGTGCCAGCAGCGACAACAGGGGATCGAACACTGAAGCTTTCTTT
CASSDNRGSNTEAFF
>TRBJ2-7|TRBV7-9|.|few
TGTGCCAGCAGGGGGGGTGGCAAAGCTTACGGCGAGCAGTACTTC
CASRGGGKAYGEQYF
>TRBJ2-2|TRBV2|.|many
TGTGCCATCTCCGTCCGGGACGGACCCGACGGGGAGCTGTTTTTT
CAISVRDGPDGELFF
>TRBJ1-5|TRBV4-1|.|.
TGCGCCAGCAGCCAAGTAGCCAGGGTAAATCAGCCCCAGCATTTT
CASSQVARVNQPQHF
>TRBJ1-5|TRBV6-1|.|few
TGTGCCAGCAACCTGAGGGCTCAGCCCCAGCATTTT
CASNLRAQPQHF
>TRBJ2-7|TRBV6-2/TRBV6-3|TRBD2|once
TGTGCCAGCCGACTAGCGGGAGGGTTCCACGAGCAGTACTTC
CASRLAGGFHEQYF
>TRBJ2-5|TRBV5-1|TRBD2|few
TGCGCCAGCAGCTTCGGACTAGCTAATAATCAAGAGACCCAGTACTTC
CASSFGLANNQETQYF
>TRBJ2-7|TRBV30|.|many
TGTGCCTGGTCAATGAGCTCCTACGAGCAGTACTTC
CAWSMSSYEQYF
>TRBJ2-3|TRBV5-4|TRBD2|.
TGTGCCAGCAGCTATGGGACTAGCAAGAGGGCCAGGGGTACGCAGTATTTT
CASSYGTSKRARGTQYF
>TRBJ2-7|TRBV6-1|.|many
TGTGCCAGCAGTGTCGGGGGAGCCTACGAGCAGTACTTC
CASSVGGAYEQYF
>TRBJ2-2|TRBV7-2|.|many
TGTGCCAGCAGCACGACAGGGCGCCGCGGGGAACTGTTTTTT
CASSTTGRRGELFF
>TRBJ2-3|TRBV6-1|.|.
TGTGCCAGCAGTGGCCTAGAACCCACAGATACGCAGTATTTT
CASSGLEPTDTQYF
>TRBJ2-5|TRBV27|.|once
TGTGCCAGCAGTTCCGTGCCGAGGGCGGAGACCCAGTACTTC
CASSSVPRAETQYF
>TRBJ2-1|TRBV28|.|many
TGTGCCAGCATTCCGGGACCCCTCAATGAGCAGTTCTTC
CASIPGPLNEQFF
>TRBJ1-2|TRBV2|.|many
TGTGCCAGCAGTGTTGGGGATAACTATGGCTACACCTTC
CASSVGDNYGYTF
>TRBJ2-5|TRBV9|.|.
TGTGCCAGCAGCGTAGGCGGCCGGGACGGGACGGAGACCCAGTACTTC
CASSVGGRDGTETQYF
>TRBJ1-2|TRBV27|TRBD1|many
TGTGCCAGCACTACAGGGGGAAGCTATGGCTACACCTTC
CASTTGGSYGYTF